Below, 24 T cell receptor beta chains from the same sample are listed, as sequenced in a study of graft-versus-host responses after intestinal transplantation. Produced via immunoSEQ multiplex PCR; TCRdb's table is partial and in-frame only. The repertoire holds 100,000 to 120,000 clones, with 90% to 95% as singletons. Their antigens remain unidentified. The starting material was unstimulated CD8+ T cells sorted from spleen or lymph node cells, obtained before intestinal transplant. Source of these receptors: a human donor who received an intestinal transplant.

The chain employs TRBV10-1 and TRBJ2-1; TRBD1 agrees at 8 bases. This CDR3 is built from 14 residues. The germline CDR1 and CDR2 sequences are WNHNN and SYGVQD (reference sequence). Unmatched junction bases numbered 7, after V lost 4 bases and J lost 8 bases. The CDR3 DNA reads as TGCGCCAGCAGTGGCCTACAGGGGGACGATGAGCAGTTCTTC. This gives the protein CASSGLQGDDEQFF.

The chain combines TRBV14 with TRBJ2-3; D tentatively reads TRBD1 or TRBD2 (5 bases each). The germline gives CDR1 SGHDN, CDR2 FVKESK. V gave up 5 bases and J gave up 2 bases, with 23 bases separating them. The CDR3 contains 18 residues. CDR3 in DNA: TGTGCCAGCAGCGTGACAGTTCGGGCGGAGAGGGACACAGATACGCAGTATTTT. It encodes CASSVTVRAERDTDTQYF.

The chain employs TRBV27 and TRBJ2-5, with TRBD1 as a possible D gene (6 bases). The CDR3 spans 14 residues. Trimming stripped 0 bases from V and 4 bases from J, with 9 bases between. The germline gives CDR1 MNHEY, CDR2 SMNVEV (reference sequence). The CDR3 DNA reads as TGTGCCAGCAGTTTATCGGGGGCGGGAGAGACCCAGTACTTC. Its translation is CASSLSGAGETQYF.

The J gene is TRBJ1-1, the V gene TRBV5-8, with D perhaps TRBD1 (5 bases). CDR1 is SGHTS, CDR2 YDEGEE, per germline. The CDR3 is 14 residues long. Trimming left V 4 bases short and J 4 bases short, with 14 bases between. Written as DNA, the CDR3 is TGTGCCAGCAGCCCATGGGGGAGAGGCACTGAAGCTTTCTTT. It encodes CASSPWGRGTEAFF.

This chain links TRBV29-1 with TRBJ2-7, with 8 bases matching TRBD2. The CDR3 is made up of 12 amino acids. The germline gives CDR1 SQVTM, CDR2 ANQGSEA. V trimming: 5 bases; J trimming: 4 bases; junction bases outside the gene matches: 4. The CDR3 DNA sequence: TGCAGCGTTATAGCGGGACAATACGAGCAGTACTTC. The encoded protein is CSVIAGQYEQYF.

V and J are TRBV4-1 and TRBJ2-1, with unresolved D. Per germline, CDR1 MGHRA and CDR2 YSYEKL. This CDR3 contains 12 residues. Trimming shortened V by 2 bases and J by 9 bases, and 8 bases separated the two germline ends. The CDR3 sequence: CASSQLGGEQFF. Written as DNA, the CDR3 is TGCGCCAGCAGCCAACTGGGCGGTGAGCAGTTCTTC.

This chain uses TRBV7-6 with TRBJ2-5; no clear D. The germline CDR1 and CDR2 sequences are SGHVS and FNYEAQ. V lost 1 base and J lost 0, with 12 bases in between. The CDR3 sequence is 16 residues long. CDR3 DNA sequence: TGTGCCAGCAGCTTAGATCCAGGTTCGGACCAAGAGACCCAGTACTTC. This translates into CASSLDPGSDQETQYF.

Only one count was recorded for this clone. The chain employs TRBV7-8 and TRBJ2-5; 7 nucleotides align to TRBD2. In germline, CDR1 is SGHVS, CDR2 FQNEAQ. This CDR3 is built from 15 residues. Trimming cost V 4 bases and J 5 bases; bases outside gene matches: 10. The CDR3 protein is CASSSLGGVRETQYF. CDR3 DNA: TGTGCCAGCAGCTCCCTGGGGGGGGTCCGGGAGACCCAGTACTTC.

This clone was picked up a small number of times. The CDR3 region is CASSPLTGRANEKLFF. CDR3 nucleotide sequence: TGTGCCAGTAGTCCTCTAACGGGACGGGCTAATGAAAAACTGTTTTTT. This chain uses TRBV19 with TRBJ1-4; tentatively, D is TRBD1 (5 bases). Germline assignment: CDR1 LNHDA and CDR2 SQIVND (reference sequence). The CDR3 runs to 16 residues. The V end lost 5 bases, the J end lost 3 bases, and 16 bases lay between the germline ends.

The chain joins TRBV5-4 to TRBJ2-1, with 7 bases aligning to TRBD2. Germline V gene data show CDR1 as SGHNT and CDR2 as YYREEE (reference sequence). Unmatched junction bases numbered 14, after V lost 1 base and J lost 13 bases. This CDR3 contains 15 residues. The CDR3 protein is CASSLQAWGGESQFF. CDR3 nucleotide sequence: TGTGCCAGCAGCTTGCAGGCCTGGGGGGGAGAGTCCCAGTTCTTC.

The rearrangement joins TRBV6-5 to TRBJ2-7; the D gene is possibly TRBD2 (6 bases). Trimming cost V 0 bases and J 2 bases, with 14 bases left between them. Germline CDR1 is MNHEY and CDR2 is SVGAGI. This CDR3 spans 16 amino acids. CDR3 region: CASSYSGGYVTYEQYF. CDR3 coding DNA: TGTGCCAGCAGTTACTCCGGGGGTTACGTCACCTACGAGCAGTACTTC.

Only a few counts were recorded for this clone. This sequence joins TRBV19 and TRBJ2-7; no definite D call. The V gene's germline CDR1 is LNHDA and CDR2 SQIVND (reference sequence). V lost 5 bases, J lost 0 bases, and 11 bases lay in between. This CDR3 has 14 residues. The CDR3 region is CASSLGLGSYEQYF. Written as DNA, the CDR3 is TGTGCCAGTAGTCTAGGCCTAGGCTCCTACGAGCAGTACTTC.

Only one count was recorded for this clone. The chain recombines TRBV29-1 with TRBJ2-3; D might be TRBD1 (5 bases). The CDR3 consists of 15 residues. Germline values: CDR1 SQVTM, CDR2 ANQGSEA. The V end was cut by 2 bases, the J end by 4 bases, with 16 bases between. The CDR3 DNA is TGCAGCGTTGAATCAGGGAAAGCCCCCCCAGATACGCAGTATTTT. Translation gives CSVESGKAPPDTQYF.

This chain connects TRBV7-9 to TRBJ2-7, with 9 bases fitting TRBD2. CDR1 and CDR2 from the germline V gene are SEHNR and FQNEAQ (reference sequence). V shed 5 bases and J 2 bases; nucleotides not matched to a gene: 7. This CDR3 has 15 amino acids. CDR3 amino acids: CASSNGLAITYEQYF. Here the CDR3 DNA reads TGTGCCAGCAGCAACGGACTAGCGATCACCTACGAGCAGTACTTC.

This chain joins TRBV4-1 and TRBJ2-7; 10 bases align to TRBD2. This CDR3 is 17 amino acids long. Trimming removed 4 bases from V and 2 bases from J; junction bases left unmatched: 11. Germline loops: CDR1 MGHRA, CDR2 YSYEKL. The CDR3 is CASSLSPGLAATYEQYF. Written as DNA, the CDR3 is TGCGCCAGCAGCCTCTCCCCCGGACTAGCGGCAACCTACGAGCAGTACTTC.

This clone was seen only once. Written as DNA, the CDR3 is TGCGCCAGCAGCCTAAAAAGTCAGCCCCAGCATTTT. As protein: CASSLKSQPQHF. The V and J genes are TRBV5-1 and TRBJ1-5; D is unclear. The length of the CDR3 is 12 residues. CDR1 is SGHRS and CDR2 is YFSETQ in the germline V gene. Trimming left V 4 bases short and J 6 bases short, with 8 bases between. The full variable domain, completed using reference TRBV5-1 and TRBJ1-5, is KAGVTQTPRYLIKTRGQQVTLSCSPISGHRSVSWYQQTPGQGLQFLFEYFSETQRNKGNFPGRFSGRQFSNSRSEMNVSTLELGDSALYLCASSLKSQPQHFGDGTRLSIL.

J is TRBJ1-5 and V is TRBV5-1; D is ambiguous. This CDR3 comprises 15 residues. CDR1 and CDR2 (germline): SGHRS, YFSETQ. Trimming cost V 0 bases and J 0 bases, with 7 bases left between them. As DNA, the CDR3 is TGCGCCAGCAGCTTGGCCCCAGTTAGCAATCAGCCCCAGCATTTT. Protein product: CASSLAPVSNQPQHF.

CDR3 residues: CASSASGRGQDEQYF. The CDR3 DNA sequence: TGTGCCAGCAGTGCCTCGGGGAGGGGGCAGGACGAGCAGTACTTC. The chain combines TRBV25-1 with TRBJ2-7, with D possibly called TRBD1 or TRBD2 (7 bases each). This CDR3 has 15 residues. The V and J ends lost 4 bases and 5 bases respectively, with 18 bases between them. Germline V gene lookup returns CDR1 MGHDK and CDR2 SYGVNS.

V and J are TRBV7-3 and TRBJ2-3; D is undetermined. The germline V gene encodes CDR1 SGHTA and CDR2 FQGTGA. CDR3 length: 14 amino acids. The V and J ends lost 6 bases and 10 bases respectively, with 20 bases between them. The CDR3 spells CASSPSRFSPPQYF. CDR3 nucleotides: TGTGCCAGCAGTCCTTCCCGTTTTAGCCCACCGCAGTATTTT. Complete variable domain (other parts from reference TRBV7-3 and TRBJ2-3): GAGVSQTPSNKVTEKGKYVELRCDPISGHTALYWYRQSLGQGPEFLIYFQGTGAADDSGLPNDRFFAVRPEGSVSTLKIQRTERGDSAVYLCASSPSRFSPPQYFGPGTRLTVL.

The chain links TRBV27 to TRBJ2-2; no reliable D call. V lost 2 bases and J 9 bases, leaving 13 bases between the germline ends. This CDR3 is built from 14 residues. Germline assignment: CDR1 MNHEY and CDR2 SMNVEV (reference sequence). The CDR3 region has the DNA TGTGCCAGCAGTTTACGGACGTCATCCCGGGAGCTGTTTTTT. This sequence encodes CASSLRTSSRELFF.

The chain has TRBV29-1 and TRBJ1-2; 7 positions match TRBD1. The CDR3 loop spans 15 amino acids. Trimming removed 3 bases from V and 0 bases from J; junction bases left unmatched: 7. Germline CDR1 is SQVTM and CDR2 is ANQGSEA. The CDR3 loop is CSVDAPTGANYGYTF. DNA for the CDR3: TGCAGCGTTGATGCGCCAACAGGGGCTAACTATGGCTACACCTTC.

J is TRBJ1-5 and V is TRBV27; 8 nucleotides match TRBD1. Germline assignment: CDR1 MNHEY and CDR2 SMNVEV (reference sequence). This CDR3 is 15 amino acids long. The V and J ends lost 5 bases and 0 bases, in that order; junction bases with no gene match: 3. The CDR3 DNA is TGTGCCAGCAGTATACAGGGGGGTAGCAATCAGCCCCAGCATTTT. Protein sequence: CASSIQGGSNQPQHF.

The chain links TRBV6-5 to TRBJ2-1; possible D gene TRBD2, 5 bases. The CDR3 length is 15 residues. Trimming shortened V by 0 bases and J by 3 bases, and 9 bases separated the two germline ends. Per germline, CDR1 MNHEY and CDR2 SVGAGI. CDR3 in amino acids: CASSYSSVFYNEQFF. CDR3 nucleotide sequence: TGTGCCAGCAGTTACTCTAGCGTTTTCTACAATGAGCAGTTCTTC.

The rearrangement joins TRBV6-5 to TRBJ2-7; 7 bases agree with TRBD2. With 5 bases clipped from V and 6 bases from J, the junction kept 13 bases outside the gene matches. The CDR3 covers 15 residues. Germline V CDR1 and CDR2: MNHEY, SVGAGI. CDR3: CASSPKTGGGGEQYF. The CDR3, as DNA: TGTGCCAGCAGTCCCAAAACGGGGGGAGGCGGCGAGCAGTACTTC.